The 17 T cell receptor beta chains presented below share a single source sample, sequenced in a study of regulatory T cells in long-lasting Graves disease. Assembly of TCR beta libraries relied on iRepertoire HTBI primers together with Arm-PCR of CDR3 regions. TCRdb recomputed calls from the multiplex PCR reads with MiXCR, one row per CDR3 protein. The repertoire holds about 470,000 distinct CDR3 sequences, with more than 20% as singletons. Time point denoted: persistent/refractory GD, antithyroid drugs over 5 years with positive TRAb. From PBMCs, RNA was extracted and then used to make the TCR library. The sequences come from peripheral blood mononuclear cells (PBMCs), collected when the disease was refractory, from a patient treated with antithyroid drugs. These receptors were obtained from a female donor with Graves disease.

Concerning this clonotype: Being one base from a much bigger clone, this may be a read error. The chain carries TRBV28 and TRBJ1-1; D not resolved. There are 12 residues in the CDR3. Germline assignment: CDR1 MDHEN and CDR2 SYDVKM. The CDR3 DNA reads TGTGCCAACAGTTCCGGACCTCTCGAGGCTTTCTTT. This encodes CANSSGPLEAFF.

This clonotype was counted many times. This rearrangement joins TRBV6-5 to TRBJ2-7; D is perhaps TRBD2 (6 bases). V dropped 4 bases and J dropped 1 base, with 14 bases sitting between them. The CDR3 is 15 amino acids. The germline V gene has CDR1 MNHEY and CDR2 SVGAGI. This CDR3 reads CASSSLGTLSYEQYF. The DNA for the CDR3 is TGTGCCAGCAGTTCCTTAGGGACTCTATCCTACGAGCAGTACTTC.

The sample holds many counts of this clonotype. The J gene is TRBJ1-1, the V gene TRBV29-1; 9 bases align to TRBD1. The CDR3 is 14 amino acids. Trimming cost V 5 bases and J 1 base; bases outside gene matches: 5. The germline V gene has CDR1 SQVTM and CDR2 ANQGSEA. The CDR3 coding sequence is TGCAGCGTTATTACAGGGGGCGCGAACACTGAAGCTTTCTTT. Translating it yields CSVITGGANTEAFF.

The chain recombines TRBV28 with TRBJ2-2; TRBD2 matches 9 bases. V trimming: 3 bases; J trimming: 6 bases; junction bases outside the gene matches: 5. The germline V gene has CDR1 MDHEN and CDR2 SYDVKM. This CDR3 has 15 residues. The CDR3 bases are TGTGCCAGCAGTTTTATAGCGGGAGCCCCCGGGGAGCTGTTTTTT. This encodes CASSFIAGAPGELFF.

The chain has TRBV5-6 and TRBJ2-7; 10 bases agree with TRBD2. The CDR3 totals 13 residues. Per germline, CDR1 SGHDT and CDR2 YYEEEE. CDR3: CASSLSGRDVRIV. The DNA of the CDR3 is TGTGCCAGCAGCTTGAGCGGGAGGGACGTCCGGATAGTC.

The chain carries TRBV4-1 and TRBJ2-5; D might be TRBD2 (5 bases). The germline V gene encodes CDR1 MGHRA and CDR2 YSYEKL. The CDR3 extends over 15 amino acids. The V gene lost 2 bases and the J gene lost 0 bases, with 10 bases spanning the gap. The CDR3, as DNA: TGCGCCAGCAGCCAACTCCCCGGGGACCAAGAGACCCAGTACTTC. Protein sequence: CASSQLPGDQETQYF.

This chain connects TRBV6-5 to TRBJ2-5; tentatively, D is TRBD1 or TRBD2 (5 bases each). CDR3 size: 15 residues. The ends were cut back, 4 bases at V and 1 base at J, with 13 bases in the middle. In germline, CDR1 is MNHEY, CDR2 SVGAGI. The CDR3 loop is CASSFRDRFQETQYF. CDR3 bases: TGTGCCAGCAGTTTCCGGGACCGATTCCAAGAGACCCAGTACTTC.

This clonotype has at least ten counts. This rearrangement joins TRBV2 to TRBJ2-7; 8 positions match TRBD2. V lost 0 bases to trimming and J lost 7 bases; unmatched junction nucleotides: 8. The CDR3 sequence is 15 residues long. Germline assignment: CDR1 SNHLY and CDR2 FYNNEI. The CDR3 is CASSEAYTPGGEQYF. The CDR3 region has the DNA TGTGCCAGCAGTGAAGCGTATACGCCGGGGGGGGAGCAGTACTTC.

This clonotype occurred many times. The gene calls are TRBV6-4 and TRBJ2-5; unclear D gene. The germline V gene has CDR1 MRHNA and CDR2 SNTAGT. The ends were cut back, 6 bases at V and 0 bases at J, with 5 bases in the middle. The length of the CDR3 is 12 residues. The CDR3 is CASRKYQETQYF. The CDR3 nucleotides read TGTGCCAGCAGAAAGTACCAAGAGACCCAGTACTTC.

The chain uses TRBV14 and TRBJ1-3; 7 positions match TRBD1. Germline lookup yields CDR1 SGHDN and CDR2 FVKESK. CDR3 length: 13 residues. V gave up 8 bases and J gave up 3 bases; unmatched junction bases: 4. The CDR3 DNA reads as TGTGCCAGCTTAAGACAGGGTGGAAACACCATATATTTT. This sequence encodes CASLRQGGNTIYF. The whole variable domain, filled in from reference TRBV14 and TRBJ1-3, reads EAGVTQFPSHSVIEKGQTVTLRCDPISGHDNLYWYRRVMGKEIKFLLHFVKESKQDESGMPNNRFLAERTGGTYSTLKVQPAELEDSGVYFCASLRQGGNTIYFGEGSWLTVV.

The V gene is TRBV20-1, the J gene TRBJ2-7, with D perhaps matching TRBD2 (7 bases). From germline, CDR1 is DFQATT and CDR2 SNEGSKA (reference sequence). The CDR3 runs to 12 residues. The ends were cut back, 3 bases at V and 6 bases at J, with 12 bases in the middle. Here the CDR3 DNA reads TGCAGTGCTAGGGTTGGGGGGGCCGAGCAGTACTTC. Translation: CSARVGGAEQYF.

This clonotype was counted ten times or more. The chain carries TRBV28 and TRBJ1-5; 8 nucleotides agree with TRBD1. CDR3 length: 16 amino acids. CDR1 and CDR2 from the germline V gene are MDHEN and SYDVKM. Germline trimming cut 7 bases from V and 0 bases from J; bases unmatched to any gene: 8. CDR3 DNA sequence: TGTGCCAGCAACCAGGACAGGGTCGATAGCAATCAGCCCCAGCATTTT. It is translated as CASNQDRVDSNQPQHF.

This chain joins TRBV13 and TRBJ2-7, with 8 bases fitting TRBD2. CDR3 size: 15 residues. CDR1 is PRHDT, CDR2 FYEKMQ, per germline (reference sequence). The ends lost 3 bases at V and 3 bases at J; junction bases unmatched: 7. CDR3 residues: CASSFEPGGNYEQYF. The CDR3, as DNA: TGTGCCAGCAGCTTCGAGCCGGGAGGGAACTACGAGCAGTACTTC.

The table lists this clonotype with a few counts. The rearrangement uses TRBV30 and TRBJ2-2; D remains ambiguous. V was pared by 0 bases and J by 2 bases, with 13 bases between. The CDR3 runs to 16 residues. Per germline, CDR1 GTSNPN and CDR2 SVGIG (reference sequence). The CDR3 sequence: CAWSVRLPGNTGELFF. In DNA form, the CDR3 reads TGTGCCTGGAGTGTACGTTTGCCCGGCAACACCGGGGAGCTGTTTTTT.

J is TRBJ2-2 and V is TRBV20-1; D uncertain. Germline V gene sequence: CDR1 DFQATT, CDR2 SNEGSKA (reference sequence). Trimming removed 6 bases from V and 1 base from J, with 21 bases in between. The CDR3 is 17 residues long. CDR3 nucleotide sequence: TGCAGTGCCAGAAGTTGGCGGCTAACAGAGAACACCGGGGAGCTGTTTTTT. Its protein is CSARSWRLTENTGELFF.

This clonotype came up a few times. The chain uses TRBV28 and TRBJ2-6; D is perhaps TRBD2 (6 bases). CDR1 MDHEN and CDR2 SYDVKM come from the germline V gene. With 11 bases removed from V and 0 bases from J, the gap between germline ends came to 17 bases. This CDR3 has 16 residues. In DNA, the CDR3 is TGTGCCTCGGACGAGACCGGGGGCTCTGGGGCCAACGTCCTGACTTTC. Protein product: CASDETGGSGANVLTF.

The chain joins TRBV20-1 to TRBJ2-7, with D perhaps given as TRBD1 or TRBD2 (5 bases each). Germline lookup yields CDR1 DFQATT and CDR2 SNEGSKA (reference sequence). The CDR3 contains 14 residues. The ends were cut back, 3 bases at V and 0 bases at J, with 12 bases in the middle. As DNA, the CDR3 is TGCAGTGCTAGTGCCCCCGGGGCCTCCTACGAGCAGTACTTC. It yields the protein CSASAPGASYEQYF.